These T cell receptor beta chains were read from a single sample in a study of Ad26.COV2.S vaccination and SARS-CoV-2 variants. Only in-frame clones appear in the TCRdb table, and some are missing; sequencing was by immunoSEQ multiplex PCR. Among fewer than 400,000 clones listed, 90% were seen once. Specimen: peripheral blood, collected in a trial of Ad26.COV2.S vaccine versus placebo. The source is a person between 18 and 65 years old who received the Ad26.COV2.S COVID-19 vaccine or a placebo. Both conserved end residues are part of each CDR3. D genes are given only for firm matches.

d_call | j_call | v_call | cdr3_aa
- | TRBJ1-4 | TRBV10-2 | CASSVRTAANEKLFF
TRBD1 | TRBJ2-3 | TRBV5-1 | CASSGTGGRPDTQYF
TRBD2 | TRBJ2-3 | TRBV30 | CAWRASGSPDTQYF
- | TRBJ1-1 | TRBV5-1 | CASSLGTANTEAFF
- | TRBJ1-1 | TRBV24-1 | CATSDWPNRDMGGTEAFF
- | TRBJ1-2 | TRBV12-3/TRBV12-4 | CASSLRGYGYTF
- | TRBJ1-6 | TRBV28 | CASILQGNSPLHF
- | TRBJ1-4 | TRBV4-3 | CASSQFGQGRNEKLFF
TRBD2 | TRBJ2-2 | TRBV19 | CASSTKAVGRAGELFF
- | TRBJ1-4 | TRBV3-1/TRBV3-2 | CASSQGYGEKLFF
- | TRBJ1-1 | TRBV3-1/TRBV3-2 | CASSPVGLLTEAFF
TRBD2 | TRBJ2-5 | TRBV3-1/TRBV3-2 | CASSLLTGGTDETQYF
- | TRBJ2-3 | TRBV10-3 | CAISESKTTTSTDTQYF
- | TRBJ1-2 | TRBV6-6 | CASSRLDTGGYTF
- | TRBJ1-2 | TRBV12-3/TRBV12-4 | CASSLTGNYGYTF
TRBD1 | TRBJ1-2 | TRBV28 | CASSSDRSYGYTF
- | TRBJ1-5 | TRBV13 | CASSLGAFGQPQHF
- | TRBJ2-1 | TRBV7-3 | CASSSTPIGTLDDEQFF
TRBD2 | TRBJ2-7 | TRBV3-1/TRBV3-2 | CASSYLAGGPYEQYF
TRBD1 | TRBJ1-2 | TRBV10-3 | CAISLTGGTNYGYTF
TRBD1 | TRBJ1-4 | TRBV18 | CASSQGQASTNEKLFF
- | TRBJ1-5 | TRBV18 | CASSPSGGSNQPQHF
- | TRBJ1-1 | TRBV5-4 | CASSPRGLVEAFF
TRBD1 | TRBJ1-4 | TRBV15 | CATSDRASEKLFF
- | TRBJ1-1 | TRBV6-5 | CASSYQQVSEAFF
TRBD2 | TRBJ2-1 | TRBV7-9 | CASSSPYYTSGSSYEQFF
- | TRBJ1-2 | TRBV5-1 | CASGGTNYGYTF